The clone carrying this T cell receptor (beta chain) was seen just once. Germline V gives CDR1 KGHSH, CDR2 LQKENI. Losses at the gene ends were 5 bases for V and 6 bases for J; bases not matched to a gene: 3. This CDR3 region has 15 residues. This sample stems from a study of blood T cell repertoires in COVID-19. Study context: The analysed material was cDNA or gDNA that came from T cells, B-cell-depleted T cells, or PBMCs.

Authors' processing steps: Quantification of nucleated cells was approximated via reference gene primer amplification. Repertoires were generated with immunoSEQ multiplex PCR, while TCRdb's copy carries only in-frame clones and drops some. For V, J and clone size, that table is used; D and trimming come from the DNA. The sample lists fewer than 350,000 clones, 70% to 90% occurring once. Recruits, aged roughly 18 to 89 years, lived in 25 or so US areas. This receptor was taken from a woman in her thirties with acute COVID-19. The chain employs TRBV18 and TRBJ2-3; 15 positions agree with TRBD2. The sequenced material came from PBMCs or T cells enriched from blood (not recorded which). The CDR3 sequence is CASSSGTSGRDTQYF. In DNA form, the CDR3 reads TGTGCCAGCTCATCCGGGACTAGCGGGAGGGATACGCAGTATTTT. Full variable domain (rest looked up from reference TRBV18 and TRBJ2-3): NAGVMQNPRHLVRRRGQEARLRCSPMKGHSHVYWYRQLPEEGLKFMVYLQKENIIDESGMPKERFSAEFPKEGPSILRIQQVVRGDSAAYFCASSSGTSGRDTQYFGPGTRLTVL.